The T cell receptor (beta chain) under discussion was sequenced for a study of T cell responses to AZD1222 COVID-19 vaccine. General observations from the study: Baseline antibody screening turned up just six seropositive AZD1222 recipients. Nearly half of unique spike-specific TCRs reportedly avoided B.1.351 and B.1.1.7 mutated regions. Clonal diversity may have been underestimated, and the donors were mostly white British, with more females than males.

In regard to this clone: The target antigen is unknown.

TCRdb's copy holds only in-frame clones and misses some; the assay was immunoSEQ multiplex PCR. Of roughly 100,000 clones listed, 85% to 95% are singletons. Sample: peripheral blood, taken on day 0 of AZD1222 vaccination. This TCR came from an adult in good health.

CDR3 sequence: CASSLVGRYGYTF. The CDR3 bases are TGTGCCAGCAGCTTAGTTGGACGCTATGGCTACACCTTC. The chain carries TRBV7-2 and TRBJ1-2; D is unresolved. V was cut by 1 base and J by 4 bases, with 7 bases left in between. The CDR3 loop spans 13 amino acids. CDR1 and CDR2 (germline): SGHTA, FQGNSA.